Listed below are T cell receptor beta chains from one sample, sequenced in a study of cytomegalovirus exposure and HLA in healthy donors. Libraries were prepared by immunoSEQ multiplex PCR; TCRdb keeps only in-frame clonotypes and omits some of them. The data contain approximately 100,000 clones, roughly 76% of them singletons. Sequenced sample: PBMCs. These receptors originate from a woman aged 45-65 years in good health and CMV-seropositive. Each CDR3 is given with its conserved first and last residue. The D gene is left open where the match is weak. Clone size is not always given. Where it is, it says once, few, many or a class for expanded clones.

v_call: TRBV27
clone_size: .
d_call: .
j_call: TRBJ1-4
cdr3_aa: CASSPLYLNEKLFF
cdr3_nt: TGTGCCAGCAGTCCGTTATACTTAAATGAAAAACTGTTTTTT

v_call: TRBV4-1
clone_size: few
d_call: .
j_call: TRBJ1-2
cdr3_aa: CASSQDSRQNGYTF
cdr3_nt: TGCGCCAGCAGCCAAGACTCCAGACAGAATGGCTACACCTTC

v_call: TRBV6-1
clone_size: .
d_call: .
j_call: TRBJ2-1
cdr3_aa: CASTLMNEQFF
cdr3_nt: TGTGCCAGCACTCTAATGAATGAGCAGTTCTTC

v_call: TRBV5-1
clone_size: .
d_call: TRBD1
j_call: TRBJ1-3
cdr3_aa: CASSLGLGGAGNTIYF
cdr3_nt: TGCGCCAGCAGCTTGGGTCTAGGGGGCGCTGGAAACACCATATATTTT

v_call: TRBV2
clone_size: .
d_call: .
j_call: TRBJ1-1
cdr3_aa: CASCQGLGLNTEAFF
cdr3_nt: TGTGCCAGCTGTCAGGGGCTCGGGTTGAACACTGAAGCTTTCTTT

v_call: TRBV30
clone_size: .
d_call: .
j_call: TRBJ1-3
cdr3_aa: CAYIKGQGSSSGNTIYF
cdr3_nt: TGTGCCTACATTAAGGGCCAGGGGTCGAGCTCTGGAAACACCATATATTTT

v_call: TRBV19
clone_size: .
d_call: .
j_call: TRBJ2-7
cdr3_aa: CASSIGFALSYEQYF
cdr3_nt: TGTGCCAGTAGTATAGGTTTCGCGCTCTCCTACGAGCAGTACTTC

v_call: TRBV5-1
clone_size: .
d_call: TRBD1
j_call: TRBJ1-1
cdr3_aa: CASSWRQGTADTEAFF
cdr3_nt: TGCGCCAGCAGCTGGAGACAGGGGACGGCGGACACTGAAGCTTTCTTT

v_call: TRBV7-2
clone_size: .
d_call: .
j_call: TRBJ2-1
cdr3_aa: CASSLPQGPNEQFF
cdr3_nt: TGTGCCAGCAGCCTACCACAGGGACCCAATGAGCAGTTCTTC

v_call: TRBV9
clone_size: .
d_call: .
j_call: TRBJ2-5
cdr3_aa: CASTTGGGLGETQYF
cdr3_nt: TGTGCCAGCACCACCGGAGGAGGTTTAGGAGAGACCCAGTACTTC

v_call: TRBV7-6
clone_size: few
d_call: .
j_call: TRBJ2-7
cdr3_aa: CASSLVRGGGYEQYF
cdr3_nt: TGTGCCAGCAGCTTAGTTCGAGGGGGTGGCTACGAGCAGTACTTC

v_call: TRBV7-9
clone_size: few
d_call: TRBD1
j_call: TRBJ1-2
cdr3_aa: CASSSLIRDSPSYGYTF
cdr3_nt: TGTGCCAGCAGCTCGTTAATCCGGGACAGTCCATCCTATGGCTACACCTTC

v_call: TRBV15
clone_size: .
d_call: TRBD1
j_call: TRBJ1-5
cdr3_aa: CATSSALGTGDQPQHF
cdr3_nt: TGTGCCACCAGCAGTGCATTGGGGACAGGGGATCAGCCCCAGCATTTT

v_call: TRBV29-1
clone_size: .
d_call: TRBD2
j_call: TRBJ2-3
cdr3_aa: CSGLAGATDTQYF
cdr3_nt: TGCAGCGGGCTAGCGGGGGCCACAGATACGCAGTATTTT

v_call: TRBV9
clone_size: .
d_call: .
j_call: TRBJ1-2
cdr3_aa: CASSPDRNYGYTF
cdr3_nt: TGTGCCAGCAGTCCGGACAGAAACTATGGCTACACCTTC

v_call: TRBV5-1
clone_size: .
d_call: .
j_call: TRBJ2-5
cdr3_aa: CASSVGVVGETQYF
cdr3_nt: TGCGCCAGCAGCGTAGGGGTCGTGGGAGAGACCCAGTACTTC

v_call: TRBV7-7
clone_size: .
d_call: .
j_call: TRBJ2-1
cdr3_aa: CASSLRAGNEQFF
cdr3_nt: TGTGCTAGCAGCTTACGGGCGGGGAATGAGCAGTTCTTC

v_call: TRBV14
clone_size: .
d_call: .
j_call: TRBJ2-3
cdr3_aa: CASSQRPLSTDTQYF
cdr3_nt: TGTGCCAGCAGCCAGCGCCCACTTAGTACAGATACGCAGTATTTT

v_call: TRBV10-3
clone_size: .
d_call: .
j_call: TRBJ1-1
cdr3_aa: CAISSTGLNTEAFF
cdr3_nt: TGTGCCATCAGCTCAACAGGGTTGAACACTGAAGCTTTCTTT

v_call: TRBV6-1
clone_size: .
d_call: .
j_call: TRBJ2-3
cdr3_aa: CASSEGGVRTDTQYF
cdr3_nt: TGTGCCAGCAGTGAAGGGGGAGTGAGAACAGATACGCAGTATTTT

v_call: TRBV7-6
clone_size: few
d_call: .
j_call: TRBJ1-5
cdr3_aa: CASSSEGRYNQPQHF
cdr3_nt: TGTGCCAGCAGTTCAGAGGGCCGGTACAATCAGCCCCAGCATTTT

v_call: TRBV7-2
clone_size: .
d_call: .
j_call: TRBJ2-7
cdr3_aa: CASSLQLESYEQYF
cdr3_nt: TGTGCCAGCAGCTTACAACTAGAATCCTACGAGCAGTACTTC

v_call: TRBV6-6
clone_size: .
d_call: .
j_call: TRBJ2-5
cdr3_aa: CASSVTGLAFQETQYF
cdr3_nt: TGTGCCAGCAGCGTCACCGGGCTAGCGTTTCAAGAGACCCAGTACTTC